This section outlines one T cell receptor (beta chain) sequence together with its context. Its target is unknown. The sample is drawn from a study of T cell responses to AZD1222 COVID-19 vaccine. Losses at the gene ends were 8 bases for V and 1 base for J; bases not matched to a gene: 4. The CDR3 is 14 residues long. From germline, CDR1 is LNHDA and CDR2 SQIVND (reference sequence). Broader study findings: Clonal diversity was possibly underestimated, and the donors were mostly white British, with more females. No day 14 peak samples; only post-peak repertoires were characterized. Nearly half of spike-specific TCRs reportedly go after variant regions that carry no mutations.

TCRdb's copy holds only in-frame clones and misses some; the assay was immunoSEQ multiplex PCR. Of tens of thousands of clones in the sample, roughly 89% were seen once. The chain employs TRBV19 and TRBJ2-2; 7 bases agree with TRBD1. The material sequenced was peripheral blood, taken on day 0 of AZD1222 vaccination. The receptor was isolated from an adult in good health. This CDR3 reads CASQGVGNTGELFF. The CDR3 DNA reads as TGTGCCAGTCAGGGGGTAGGGAACACCGGGGAGCTGTTTTTT.